This T cell receptor beta chain was identified in a study of regulatory T cells in long-lasting Graves disease. Study-wide context: More than 5 years of antithyroid drugs with positive TSH receptor antibodies defined persistent Graves' disease.

Sequencing libraries for TCR beta were prepared with iRepertoire HTBI primers and Arm-PCR of CDR3 regions. Via MiXCR, TCRdb re-called the multiplex PCR reads, giving one row per CDR3 protein. The profile covers a few hundred thousand distinct CDR3 sequences, with around 23% appearing a single time and about 27% taken by the ten largest. CDR3 length equals 14 residues. Unmatched junction bases numbered 2, after V lost 5 bases and J lost 0 bases. Noted time point: persistent/refractory GD, antithyroid drugs over 5 years with positive TRAb. Preparation of the TCR library used RNA extracted from PBMCs. This clonotype was seen at least ten times.

The starting material was peripheral blood mononuclear cells (PBMCs), obtained when the disease was refractory, from a patient treated with antithyroid drugs. The TCR was taken from a woman in her forties with Graves disease. The chain has TRBV12-3 or TRBV12-4 and TRBJ2-3; TRBD1 matches at 7 bases. CDR3 nucleotides: TGTGCCAGCAGTAAACAGGGGAGCACAGATACGCAGTATTTT. Encoded protein: CASSKQGSTDTQYF.